The 28 T cell receptor beta chains below all came from one sample that was sequenced in a study of blood T cell repertoires in COVID-19. Clones were sequenced by immunoSEQ multiplex PCR, and TCRdb holds only the in-frame ones, with some missing. The table lists under 250,000 clones, 75% to 85% of them singletons. Sequences were obtained from peripheral blood. The receptors stem from a woman aged 70-85 years with COVID-19, enrolled during active disease.

The CDR3 region is CASSSGTSQSTDTQYF. The CDR3 nucleotides are TGCGCCAGCAGCTCCGGGACTAGCCAAAGCACAGATACGCAGTATTTT. The chain uses TRBV5-1 and TRBJ2-3; 9 bases line up with TRBD2. The V and J ends lost 3 bases and 0 bases, in that order; junction bases with no gene match: 5. Germline loops: CDR1 SGHRS, CDR2 YFSETQ. This CDR3 comprises 16 residues.

DNA for the CDR3: TGTGCCAGTATGTTAGCGGGAATAAACATTCAGTACTTC. Translated: CASMLAGINIQYF. The chain is built from TRBV19 and TRBJ2-4, with 8 bases matching TRBD2. This CDR3 is built from 13 residues. With 7 bases clipped from V and 6 bases from J, the junction kept 5 bases outside the gene matches. CDR1 is LNHDA and CDR2 is SQIVND in the germline V gene (reference sequence).

The chain employs TRBV7-3 and TRBJ2-1; 9 bases agree with TRBD1. J lost 4 bases, V lost 2 bases, and 6 bases had no gene match. CDR1 is SGHTA, CDR2 FQGTGA, per germline. CDR3 length equals 16 residues. The CDR3 loop reads CASSLVDRGGYNEQFF. The CDR3, as DNA: TGTGCCAGCAGCTTAGTGGACAGGGGTGGGTACAATGAGCAGTTCTTC.

The chain uses TRBV11-2 and TRBJ1-2, with 10 nucleotides matching TRBD1. Germline V CDR1 and CDR2: SGHAT, FQNNGV. The V and J ends lost 4 bases and 7 bases, in that order; junction bases with no gene match: 18. The CDR3 is 18 amino acids. CDR3 region: CASSSRPDGTGVGFGYTF. DNA of the CDR3: TGTGCCAGCAGCTCGAGGCCGGACGGGACAGGGGTAGGATTTGGCTACACCTTC.

The chain carries TRBV19 and TRBJ1-4; D not certain. The germline CDR1 and CDR2 sequences are LNHDA and SQIVND (reference sequence). The CDR3 extends over 13 amino acids. The V end lost 8 bases, the J end lost 11 bases, and 18 bases lay between the germline ends. The CDR3 coding sequence is TGTGCCAGTTCCCAGGTTGGATTAGATAAACTGTTTTTT. It specifies CASSQVGLDKLFF.

The rearrangement joins TRBV19 to TRBJ2-7, with 7 bases that match TRBD2. V lost 5 bases, J lost 3 bases, and 7 bases stayed unmatched. This CDR3 region has 14 residues. Germline-derived CDR1 and CDR2 are LNHDA and SQIVND (reference sequence). The CDR3 is CASSAGLMNYEQYF. CDR3 bases: TGTGCCAGTAGTGCGGGACTAATGAACTACGAGCAGTACTTC.

V gene TRBV14 combines with J gene TRBJ2-7; 16 nucleotides match TRBD2. Per the germline V gene, CDR1 is SGHDN and CDR2 is FVKESK. This CDR3 contains 19 residues. The ends lost 4 bases at V and 0 bases at J; junction bases unmatched: 9. CDR3 nucleotides: TGTGCCAGCAGCCCACTTCGGGGACTAGCGGGGGGGGCCTCCTACGAGCAGTACTTC. This gives the protein CASSPLRGLAGGASYEQYF.

The rearrangement uses TRBV7-9 and TRBJ2-5; 8 nucleotides align to TRBD1. This CDR3 comprises 15 residues. Per germline, CDR1 SEHNR and CDR2 FQNEAQ (reference sequence). Germline trimming cut 5 bases from V and 5 bases from J; bases unmatched to any gene: 10. The chain's CDR3 is CASSGGTGSTETQYF. CDR3 bases: TGTGCCAGCAGCGGAGGGACAGGTTCTACGGAGACCCAGTACTTC.

The chain's CDR3 is CASSSRTGRGKEKLFF. The CDR3 DNA reads TGTGCCAGCAGCTCACGAACAGGGCGGGGGAAGGAAAAACTGTTTTTT. The V and J genes are TRBV7-9 and TRBJ1-4; possible D gene TRBD1, 6 bases. V was pared by 4 bases and J by 8 bases, with 20 bases between. The CDR3 contains 16 residues. The germline gives CDR1 SEHNR, CDR2 FQNEAQ (reference sequence).

The V call is TRBV27, the J call TRBJ2-2, with TRBD2 matching over 11 bases. Germline CDR1 is MNHEY and CDR2 is SMNVEV (reference sequence). Trimming cost V 5 bases and J 6 bases; bases outside gene matches: 2. There are 14 residues in the CDR3. The CDR3 DNA sequence: TGTGCCAGCAGTCCGGGACTAGCGGCCGGGGAGCTGTTTTTT. Translating it yields CASSPGLAAGELFF.

The chain joins TRBV30 to TRBJ2-1; 10 nucleotides agree with TRBD1. This CDR3 spans 13 amino acids. The germline gives CDR1 GTSNPN, CDR2 SVGIG (reference sequence). The J segment lost 9 bases and the V segment lost 4 bases, leaving 6 bases of the junction unmatched. The CDR3 coding sequence is TGTGCCTGGACCCGGGACAGGGGCACTGAGCAGTTCTTC. Its protein product is CAWTRDRGTEQFF. The full variable domain, its missing parts supplied by reference TRBV30 and TRBJ2-1, is SQTIHQWPATLVQPVGSPLSLECTVEGTSNPNLYWYRQAAGRGLQLLFYSVGIGQISSEVPQNLSASRPQDRQFILSSKKLLLSDSGFYLCAWTRDRGTEQFFGPGTRLTVL.

This clone occurred a few times. This chain uses TRBV3-1 (or the pseudogene TRBV3-2) with TRBJ1-2; D is uncertain. The CDR3 sequence is 16 residues long. Germline CDR1 reads LGHDT; CDR2 reads YNNKEL (reference sequence). The V end lost 1 base, the J end lost 3 bases, and 15 bases lay between the germline ends. CDR3 nucleotide sequence: TGTGCCAGCAGCCAAGGGATTCGGGTCGTAGACTATGGCTACACCTTC. This codes for CASSQGIRVVDYGYTF.

The chain links TRBV7-2 to TRBJ1-1, with D perhaps TRBD1 (5 bases). This CDR3 comprises 14 residues. Trimming removed 2 bases at V and 1 base at J, with 8 bases between. In germline, CDR1 is SGHTA, CDR2 FQGNSA. CDR3 nucleotide sequence: TGTGCCAGCAGCTTATCCAGGGCGAACACTGAAGCTTTCTTT. Its translation is CASSLSRANTEAFF.

This clone was seen only a few times. The chain has TRBV7-9 and TRBJ2-1; 7 bases map to TRBD2. V lost 11 bases to trimming and J lost 8 bases; unmatched junction nucleotides: 3. This CDR3 has 10 amino acids. The germline V gene encodes CDR1 SEHNR and CDR2 FQNEAQ (reference sequence). CDR3 loop: CAGGRDEQFF. CDR3 nucleotides: TGTGCCGGAGGGAGGGATGAGCAGTTCTTC.

This clone was found a few times. The chain links TRBV29-1 to TRBJ1-2, with 10 bases that match TRBD1. The V gene's germline CDR1 is SQVTM and CDR2 ANQGSEA. The CDR3 has 16 amino acids. J lost 5 bases, V lost 6 bases, and 15 bases had no gene match. The CDR3 sequence: CSVLGRDRGERYGYTF. The CDR3 bases are TGCAGCGTCCTAGGGCGGGACAGGGGAGAACGGTATGGCTACACCTTC.

The chain recombines TRBV2 with TRBJ1-6; no clear D gene. Trimming shortened V by 7 bases and J by 6 bases, and 10 bases separated the two germline ends. CDR1 SNHLY and CDR2 FYNNEI come from the germline V gene. The CDR3 totals 13 residues. CDR3 amino acids: CASKKGGNSPLHF. In DNA, the CDR3 is TGTGCCAGCAAAAAGGGAGGTAATTCACCCCTCCACTTT.

The rearrangement uses TRBV4-3 and TRBJ2-3, with a weak D call TRBD2 (6 bases). Germline values: CDR1 LGHNA, CDR2 YSLEER. The CDR3 is 15 amino acids. With 9 bases removed from V and 1 base from J, the gap between germline ends came to 17 bases. CDR3 in DNA: TGCGCCAGTGGGGGATTACCGGGGGGCACAGATACGCAGTATTTT. Translation gives CASGGLPGGTDTQYF.

The chain employs TRBV4-3 and TRBJ2-2, with TRBD2 matching over 10 bases. Trimming at V came to 0 bases and at J to 3 bases, leaving 10 bases not matched to a gene. There are 19 residues in the CDR3. Germline CDR1 reads LGHNA; CDR2 reads YSLEER. DNA for the CDR3: TGCGCCAGCAGCCAAGAACTCAGCGGACTAGCGGTCGACACCGGGGAGCTGTTTTTT. This encodes CASSQELSGLAVDTGELFF.

This chain connects TRBV3-1 (or the pseudogene TRBV3-2) to TRBJ2-3; D is perhaps TRBD1 (5 bases). Germline V CDR1 and CDR2: LGHDT, YNNKEL (reference sequence). Trimming left V 0 bases short and J 10 bases short, with 11 bases between. The CDR3 length is 13 residues. The DNA for the CDR3 is TGTGCCAGCAGCCAAGATGGAACACAGGCGCAGTATTTT. Translating it yields CASSQDGTQAQYF.

The CDR3 here is CASSLPSGDSDTQYF. The CDR3 nucleotides read TGTGCCAGCAGCTTGCCTAGCGGGGATTCAGATACGCAGTATTTT. V is TRBV5-6 and J is TRBJ2-3, with 9 positions matching TRBD2. CDR3 length: 15 amino acids. Germline V lookup: CDR1 SGHDT, CDR2 YYEEEE. The V gene end was trimmed by 1 base and the J gene end by 4 bases; junction bases not matched to a gene: 4.

The gene calls are TRBV11-3 and TRBJ2-3, with 8 bases lining up with TRBD2. The CDR3 is made up of 17 amino acids. Germline CDR1 and CDR2: SGHNT and YENEEA. Unmatched junction bases numbered 10, after V lost 1 base and J lost 4 bases. The DNA for the CDR3 is TGTGCCAGCAGCTTAGTTGCTGGCGGGGGGATAGCAGATACGCAGTATTTT. It translates to CASSLVAGGGIADTQYF. The entire variable domain, with the rest obtained from reference TRBV11-3 and TRBJ2-3, is as follows: EAGVVQSPRYKIIEKKQPVAFWCNPISGHNTLYWYLQNLGQGPELLIRYENEEAVDDSQLPKDRFSAERLKGVDSTLKIQPAELGDSAVYLCASSLVAGGGIADTQYFGPGTRLTVL.

This chain joins TRBV5-8 and TRBJ2-7; 8 bases are a match to TRBD1. The V and J ends lost 2 bases and 5 bases, in that order; junction bases with no gene match: 6. This CDR3 is built from 14 residues. Germline V gene data show CDR1 as SGHTS and CDR2 as YDEGEE. The CDR3 spells CASSFGQGHHEQYF. DNA for the CDR3: TGTGCCAGCAGCTTCGGACAGGGCCACCACGAGCAGTACTTC. The full variable domain, with the rest looked up from reference TRBV5-8 and TRBJ2-7, is EAGVTQSPTHLIKTRGQQATLRCSPISGHTSVYWYQQALGLGLQFLLWYDEGEERNRGNFPPRFSGRQFPNYSSELNVNALELEDSALYLCASSFGQGHHEQYFGPGTRLTVT.

The genes are TRBV19 and TRBJ1-2; no definite D call. This CDR3 has 15 residues. Germline assignment: CDR1 LNHDA and CDR2 SQIVND (reference sequence). V lost 5 bases and J 0 bases, leaving 13 bases between the germline ends. CDR3 sequence reads: CASSLTGLSNYGYTF. CDR3 in DNA: TGTGCCAGTAGTCTTACTGGGCTGTCTAACTATGGCTACACCTTC.

The rearrangement links TRBV19 to TRBJ2-5; D possibly corresponds to TRBD2 (5 bases). The germline V gene encodes CDR1 LNHDA and CDR2 SQIVND (reference sequence). This CDR3 has 15 residues. V was trimmed by 3 bases and J by 3 bases, leaving 14 bases between them. CDR3 DNA sequence: TGTGCCAGTAGTATCCTCGGGGTGGAGGAAGAGACCCAGTACTTC. Amino acid sequence: CASSILGVEEETQYF.

V and J are TRBV18 and TRBJ2-4, with D possibly TRBD2 on 7 matching bases. CDR1 is KGHSH and CDR2 is LQKENI in the germline V gene. The CDR3 has 13 residues. Trimming removed 4 bases at V and 7 bases at J, with 11 bases between. DNA for the CDR3: TGTGCCAGCTCACGGGGGGGCGAGAACATTCAGTACTTC. It yields the protein CASSRGGENIQYF.

This chain links TRBV6-5 with TRBJ1-2; D might be TRBD1 (6 bases). Trimming stripped 2 bases from V and 5 bases from J, with 15 bases between. Germline CDR1 reads MNHEY; CDR2 reads SVGAGI. The CDR3 sequence is 15 residues long. In DNA form, the CDR3 reads TGTGCCAGCAGTTACGGGAGGGGGTTAAAATATGGCTACACCTTC. Protein product: CASSYGRGLKYGYTF.

CDR3 coding DNA: TGTGCCAGCAGGCCTTCCGGGACTAGCGGGTATACGCAGTATTTT. This translates into CASRPSGTSGYTQYF. The J gene is TRBJ2-3, the V gene TRBV6-2 or TRBV6-3; 12 bases match TRBD2. The CDR3 is 15 residues long. The junction had 8 bases not matched to a gene; V was cut back by 6 bases and J by 7 bases. The V gene's germline CDR1 is MNHEY and CDR2 SVGEGT.

The gene calls are TRBV10-3 and TRBJ1-1; 12 positions agree with TRBD1. V gave up 7 bases and J gave up 6 bases; unmatched junction bases: 3. CDR1 is ENHRY, CDR2 SYGVKD, per germline. CDR3 length: 13 amino acids. The CDR3 loop is CAITGTGGSEAFF. CDR3 coding DNA: TGTGCCATCACCGGGACAGGGGGCTCTGAAGCTTTCTTT.